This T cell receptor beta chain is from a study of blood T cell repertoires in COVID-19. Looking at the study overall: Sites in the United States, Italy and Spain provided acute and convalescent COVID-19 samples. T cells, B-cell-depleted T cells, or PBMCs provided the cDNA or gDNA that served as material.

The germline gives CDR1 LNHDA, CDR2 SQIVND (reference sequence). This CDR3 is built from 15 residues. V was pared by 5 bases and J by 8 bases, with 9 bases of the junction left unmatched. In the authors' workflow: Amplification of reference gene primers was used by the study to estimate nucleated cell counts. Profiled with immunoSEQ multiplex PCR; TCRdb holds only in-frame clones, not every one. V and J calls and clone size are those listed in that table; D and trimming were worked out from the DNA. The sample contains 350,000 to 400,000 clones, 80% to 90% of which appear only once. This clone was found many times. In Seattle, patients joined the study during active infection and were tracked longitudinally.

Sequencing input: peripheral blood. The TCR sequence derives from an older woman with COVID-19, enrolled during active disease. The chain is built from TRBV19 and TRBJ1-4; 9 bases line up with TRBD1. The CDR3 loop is CASSPGDRVPEKLFF. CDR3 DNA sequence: TGTGCCAGTAGTCCAGGGGACAGGGTCCCCGAAAAACTGTTTTTT.